A single sample is the source of the 11 T cell receptor beta chains below, sequenced in a study of shared clonotypes between healthy human individuals. TCRdb's copy holds only in-frame clones and misses some; the assay was immunoSEQ multiplex PCR. This table has 2.5 million or so clones, 90% to 95% appearing once. The specimen was naive CD4+ T cells sorted from blood. Regarding subset: CD45RA+ positively selected. These receptors originate from a man aged 18 to 30 in good health.

The V gene is TRBV5-5, the J gene TRBJ1-6; D call uncertain. CDR1 is SGHKS and CDR2 is YYEKEE in the germline V gene (reference sequence). This CDR3 contains 15 residues. V shed 2 bases and J shed 7 bases, with 13 bases lying between them. The CDR3 region is CASSLSDAVNSPLHF. CDR3 DNA sequence: TGTGCCAGCAGCTTATCCGACGCTGTAAATTCACCCCTCCACTTT.

The genes are TRBV29-1 and TRBJ2-3; no firm D call. Trimming took off 5 bases at V and 2 bases at J, with 2 bases between the two ends. The CDR3 loop spans 10 amino acids. Per the germline V gene, CDR1 is SQVTM and CDR2 is ANQGSEA. CDR3 region: CSVHTDTQYF. The CDR3 DNA reads as TGCAGCGTTCACACAGATACGCAGTATTTT.

The chain couples TRBV10-2 to TRBJ2-1; 13 nucleotides match TRBD2. CDR3 length: 14 residues. V lost 6 bases to trimming and J lost 5 bases; unmatched junction nucleotides: 1. The germline CDR1 and CDR2 sequences are WSHSY and SAAADI. The CDR3 DNA reads TGCGCCAGCAGGACTAGCGGGGGGAACAATGAGCAGTTCTTC. This codes for CASRTSGGNNEQFF.

The V call is TRBV11-2, the J call TRBJ2-7, with 10 positions matching TRBD2. The CDR3 sequence is 15 residues long. Germline loops: CDR1 SGHAT, CDR2 FQNNGV. Losses at the gene ends were 3 bases for V and 4 bases for J; bases not matched to a gene: 6. The CDR3 DNA sequence: TGTGCCAGCAGCTTCGCGCTAGCGGGAGCTTACGAGCAGTACTTC. Its translation is CASSFALAGAYEQYF.

V is TRBV6-4 and J is TRBJ2-6, with D possibly matching TRBD2 (5 bases). Germline CDR1 MRHNA, CDR2 SNTAGT. Deletions cut 0 bases from V and 4 bases from J, with 10 bases between. CDR3 length equals 16 residues. The CDR3 sequence is CASSDSPGKGANVLTF. The CDR3 DNA reads TGTGCCAGCAGTGACTCGCCCGGGAAAGGGGCCAACGTCCTGACTTTC.

The chain combines TRBV15 with TRBJ2-6; either TRBD1 or TRBD2 may supply D (5 bases each). CDR1 LNHNV and CDR2 YYDKDF come from the germline V gene (reference sequence). Trimming pared 0 bases from V and 2 bases from J, leaving 11 bases between. The CDR3 runs 17 residues. The CDR3 coding sequence is TGTGCCACCAGCAGAGATACGGGGACGGCTGGGGCCAACGTCCTGACTTTC. Residues: CATSRDTGTAGANVLTF. Variable domain in full (rest from reference TRBV15 and TRBJ2-6): DAMVIQNPRYQVTQFGKPVTLSCSQTLNHNVMYWYQQKSSQAPKLLFHYYDKDFNNEADTPDNFQSRRPNTSFCFLDIRSPGLGDTAMYLCATSRDTGTAGANVLTFGAGSRLTVL.

V and J are TRBV29-1 and TRBJ1-2; the D gene is possibly TRBD1 (5 bases). Germline-derived CDR1 and CDR2 are SQVTM and ANQGSEA. With 4 bases removed from V and 3 bases from J, the gap between germline ends came to 9 bases. This CDR3 has 12 amino acids. Here the CDR3 DNA reads TGCAGCGTTGGCGGACATTACTATGGCTACACCTTC. This encodes CSVGGHYYGYTF.

V and J are TRBV11-3 and TRBJ2-2; the match to TRBD2 covers 11 bases. Trimming took 7 bases from V and 0 from J; bases not matched to a gene: 10. The CDR3 loop spans 18 amino acids. Germline CDR1 is SGHNT and CDR2 is YENEEA. CDR3: CASTPLAGAASNTGELFF. CDR3 sequence (DNA): TGTGCCAGCACCCCACTAGCGGGGGCCGCTTCGAACACCGGGGAGCTGTTTTTT.

V usage is TRBV5-8 and J usage is TRBJ1-1; tentative D call: TRBD1 (6 bases). The CDR3 has 14 residues. The germline gives CDR1 SGHTS, CDR2 YDEGEE. The ends were cut back, 4 bases at V and 5 bases at J, with 15 bases in the middle. CDR3 protein: CASSPQGRLTEAFF. The DNA for the CDR3 is TGTGCCAGCAGCCCCCAGGGGCGGTTAACTGAAGCTTTCTTT. The complete variable domain, with remaining parts taken from reference TRBV5-8 and TRBJ1-1, reads EAGVTQSPTHLIKTRGQQATLRCSPISGHTSVYWYQQALGLGLQFLLWYDEGEERNRGNFPPRFSGRQFPNYSSELNVNALELEDSALYLCASSPQGRLTEAFFGQGTRLTVV.

V gene TRBV30 combines with J gene TRBJ2-7, with D unclear. Germline CDR1 GTSNPN, CDR2 SVGIG (reference sequence). The CDR3 covers 12 residues. V was pared by 2 bases and J by 3 bases, with 8 bases between. In DNA form, the CDR3 reads TGTGCCTGGAGTCCCAATAACTACGAGCAGTACTTC. Translated: CAWSPNNYEQYF.

The gene calls are TRBV27 and TRBJ2-3; D uncertain. V was shortened by 6 bases and J by 2 bases, with 9 bases between the two germline ends. Germline CDR1 and CDR2: MNHEY and SMNVEV (reference sequence). The length of the CDR3 is 13 residues. CDR3 nucleotides: TGTGCCAGCAGGGGCAGGCCCACAGATACGCAGTATTTT. It codes for CASRGRPTDTQYF.